This entry lists 7 T cell receptor beta chains sequenced from one sample in a study of cytomegalovirus exposure and HLA in healthy donors. It was with 60 Vbeta and 13 Jbeta primers that the PCR ran. Clones were read by immunoSEQ multiplex PCR, and TCRdb kept only the in-frame ones, dropping some. The sample has some 170,000 clones; over 65% are singletons. What was sequenced was PBMCs. These receptors were collected from a man between 18 and 35 years old in good health and CMV-seropositive.

This clone was recorded a few times. As DNA, the CDR3 is TGCGCCAGCAGCCAAGCCCTACTAGGGTGGCAAGCTTTCTTT. It is translated as CASSQALLGWQAFF. V gene TRBV4-1 combines with J gene TRBJ1-1, with D uncertain. The CDR3 extends over 14 amino acids. CDR1 is MGHRA, CDR2 YSYEKL, per germline. V was cut by 1 base and J by 9 bases, with 15 bases left in between.

The gene calls are TRBV7-9 and TRBJ2-1; no clear D gene. The germline V and J ends were trimmed by 2 bases and 3 bases, with 5 bases remaining between them. Germline CDR1 SEHNR, CDR2 FQNEAQ (reference sequence). This CDR3 is built from 13 residues. CDR3: CASSLNNYNEQFF. The CDR3 nucleotides read TGTGCCAGCAGCTTAAACAACTACAATGAGCAGTTCTTC. Variable domain in full (rest from reference TRBV7-9 and TRBJ2-1): DTGVSQNPRHKITKRGQNVTFRCDPISEHNRLYWYRQTLGQGPEFLTYFQNEAQLEKSRLLSDRFSAERPKGSFSTLEIQRTEQGDSAMYLCASSLNNYNEQFFGPGTRLTVL.

V is TRBV19 and J is TRBJ1-1; D unresolved. Germline values: CDR1 LNHDA, CDR2 SQIVND (reference sequence). Trimming took 4 bases from V and 9 from J, leaving 18 bases between them. The CDR3 is 14 amino acids. The DNA for the CDR3 is TGTGCCAGTAGTACCCGCCGGGGAGAGAGAAAAGCTTTCTTT. It specifies CASSTRRGERKAFF.

The chain carries TRBV5-1 and TRBJ1-1; 8 bases align to TRBD1. Trimming took 6 bases from V and 5 from J; bases not matched to a gene: 9. The germline V gene has CDR1 SGHRS and CDR2 YFSETQ. This CDR3 has 14 residues. This chain's CDR3 is CASNEVQGGTEAFF. The CDR3 bases are TGCGCCAGCAACGAGGTACAGGGGGGAACTGAAGCTTTCTTT.

The rearrangement links TRBV19 to TRBJ2-4; 8 bases are shared with TRBD1. The CDR3 covers 14 residues. Germline-derived CDR1 and CDR2 are LNHDA and SQIVND (reference sequence). V gave up 6 bases and J gave up 0 bases; unmatched junction bases: 1. The CDR3 DNA is TGTGCCAGTAGACAGGGGGGAGCCAAAAACATTCAGTACTTC. Protein product: CASRQGGAKNIQYF.

J is TRBJ2-7 and V is TRBV6-1; D not resolved. Deletions cut 2 bases from V and 4 bases from J, with 12 bases between. CDR1 is MNHNS and CDR2 is SASEGT in the germline V gene. This CDR3 region has 14 residues. CDR3 nucleotides: TGTGCCAGCAGTGAAAAGACTCCTGGATACGAGCAGTACGTC. This sequence encodes CASSEKTPGYEQYV.

The CDR3 sequence: CASTTLGTGDNEKLFF. The CDR3 DNA reads TGTGCCAGCACCACCCTCGGGACAGGGGATAATGAAAAACTGTTTTTT. This rearrangement joins TRBV27 to TRBJ1-4; 10 bases agree with TRBD1. Germline V gene lookup returns CDR1 MNHEY and CDR2 SMNVEV (reference sequence). The CDR3 has 16 residues. J gave up 4 bases and V 7 bases, and 9 bases lay outside the gene matches. Full variable domain (remainder filled in from reference TRBV27 and TRBJ1-4): EAQVTQNPRYLITVTGKKLTVTCSQNMNHEYMSWYRQDPGLGLRQIYYSMNVEVTDKGDVPEGYKVSRKEKRNFPLILESPSPNQTSLYFCASTTLGTGDNEKLFFGSGTQLSVL.